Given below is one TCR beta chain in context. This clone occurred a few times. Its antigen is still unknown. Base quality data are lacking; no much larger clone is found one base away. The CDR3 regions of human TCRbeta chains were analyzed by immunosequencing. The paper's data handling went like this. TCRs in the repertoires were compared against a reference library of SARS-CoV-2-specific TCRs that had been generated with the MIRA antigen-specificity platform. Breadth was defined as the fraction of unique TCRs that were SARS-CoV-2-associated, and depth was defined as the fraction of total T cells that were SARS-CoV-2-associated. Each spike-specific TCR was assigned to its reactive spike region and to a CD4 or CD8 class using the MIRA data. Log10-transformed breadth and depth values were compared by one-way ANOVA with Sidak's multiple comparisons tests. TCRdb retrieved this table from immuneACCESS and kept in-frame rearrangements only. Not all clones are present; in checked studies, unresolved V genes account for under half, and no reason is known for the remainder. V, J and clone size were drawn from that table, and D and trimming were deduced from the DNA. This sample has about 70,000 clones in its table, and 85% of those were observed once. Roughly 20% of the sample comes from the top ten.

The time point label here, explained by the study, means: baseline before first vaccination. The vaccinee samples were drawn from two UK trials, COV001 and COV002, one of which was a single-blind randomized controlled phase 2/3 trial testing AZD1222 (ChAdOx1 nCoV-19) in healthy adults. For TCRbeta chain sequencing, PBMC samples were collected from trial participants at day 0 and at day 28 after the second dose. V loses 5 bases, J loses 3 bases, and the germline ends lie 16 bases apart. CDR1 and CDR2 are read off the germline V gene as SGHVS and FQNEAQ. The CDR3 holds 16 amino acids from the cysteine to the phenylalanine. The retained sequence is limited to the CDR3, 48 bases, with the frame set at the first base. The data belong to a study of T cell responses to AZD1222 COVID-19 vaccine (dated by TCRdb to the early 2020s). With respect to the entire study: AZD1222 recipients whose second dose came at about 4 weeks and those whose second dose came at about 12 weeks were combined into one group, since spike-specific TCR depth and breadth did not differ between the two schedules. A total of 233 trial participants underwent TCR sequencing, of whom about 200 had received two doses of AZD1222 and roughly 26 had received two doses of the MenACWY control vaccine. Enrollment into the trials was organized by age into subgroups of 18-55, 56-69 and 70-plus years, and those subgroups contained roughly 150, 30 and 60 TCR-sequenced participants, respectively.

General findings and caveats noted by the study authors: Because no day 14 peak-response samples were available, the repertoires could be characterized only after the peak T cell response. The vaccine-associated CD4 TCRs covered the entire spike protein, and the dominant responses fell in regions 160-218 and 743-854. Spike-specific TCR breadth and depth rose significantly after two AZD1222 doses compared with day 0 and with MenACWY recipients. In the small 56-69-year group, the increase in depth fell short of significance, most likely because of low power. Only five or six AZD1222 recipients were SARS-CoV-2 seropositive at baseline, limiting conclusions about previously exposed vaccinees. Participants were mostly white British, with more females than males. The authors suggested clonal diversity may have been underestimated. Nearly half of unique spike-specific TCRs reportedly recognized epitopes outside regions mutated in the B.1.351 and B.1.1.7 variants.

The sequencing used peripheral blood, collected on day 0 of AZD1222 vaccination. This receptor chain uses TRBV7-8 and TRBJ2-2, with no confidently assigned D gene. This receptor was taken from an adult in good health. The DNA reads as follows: TGTGCCAGCAGCCCTCCTCCCGGGTGGGACACCGGGGAGCTGTTTTTT. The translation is CASSPPPGWDTGELFF.